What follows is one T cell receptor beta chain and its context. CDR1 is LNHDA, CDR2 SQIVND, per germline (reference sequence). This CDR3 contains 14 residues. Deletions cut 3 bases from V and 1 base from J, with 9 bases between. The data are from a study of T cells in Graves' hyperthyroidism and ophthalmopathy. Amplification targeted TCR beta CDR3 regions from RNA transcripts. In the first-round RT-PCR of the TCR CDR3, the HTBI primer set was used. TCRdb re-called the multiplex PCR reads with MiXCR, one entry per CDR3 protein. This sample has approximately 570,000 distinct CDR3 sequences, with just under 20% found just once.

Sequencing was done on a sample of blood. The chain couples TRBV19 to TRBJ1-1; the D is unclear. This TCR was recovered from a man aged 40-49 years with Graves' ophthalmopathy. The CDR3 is CASSIYNANTEAFF. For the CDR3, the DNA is TGTGCCAGTAGTATCTATAATGCGAACACTGAAGCTTTCTTT.